This passage covers 17 T cell receptor beta chains from one sample sequenced in a study of lymphopenia after photon versus proton radiotherapy. Here immunoSEQ multiplex PCR was the method, and the copy in TCRdb shows in-frame clones only, minus some. The data hold around 62,000 clones, with approximately 88% observed a single time. Here the sequenced sample was peripheral blood, taken from a patient treated with proton-based radiotherapy. The receptors come from a man aged 55-75 years with pancreatic cancer.

This chain joins TRBV7-9 and TRBJ2-2; D gene ambiguous. CDR1 SEHNR and CDR2 FQNEAQ come from the germline V gene (reference sequence). V lost 5 bases and J 3 bases, leaving 10 bases between the germline ends. There are 14 residues in the CDR3. The chain's CDR3 is CASSHHGDTGELFF. The CDR3 coding sequence is TGTGCCAGCAGCCATCATGGCGACACCGGGGAGCTGTTTTTT.

This clone appeared once. This chain joins TRBV20-1 and TRBJ2-3; maybe TRBD1 (5 bases). The CDR3 is 11 residues long. Germline V gene lookup returns CDR1 DFQATT and CDR2 SNEGSKA (reference sequence). V was trimmed by 3 bases and J by 9 bases, leaving 10 bases between them. The CDR3 sequence: CSASGAITQYF. CDR3 nucleotide sequence: TGCAGTGCTAGTGGGGCTATCACGCAGTATTTT.

Only one count was recorded for this clone. This chain uses TRBV6-5 with TRBJ1-5, with D possibly being TRBD1 (5 bases). Germline CDR1 and CDR2: MNHEY and SVGAGI. There are 14 residues in the CDR3. V lost 5 bases, J lost 7 bases, and 15 bases lay in between. The CDR3 region is CASSGGWLAQPQHF. The CDR3 DNA reads TGTGCCAGCAGTGGGGGATGGCTGGCGCAGCCCCAGCATTTT.

The chain combines TRBV15 with TRBJ2-1, with a tentative D call TRBD2 (6 bases). The germline V and J ends were trimmed by 2 bases and 0 bases, with 8 bases remaining between them. CDR1 and CDR2 from the germline V gene are LNHNV and YYDKDF (reference sequence). The CDR3 extends over 15 amino acids. CDR3 nucleotide sequence: TGTGCCACCAGCAGAACTAGCTACTCCTACAATGAGCAGTTCTTC. As protein: CATSRTSYSYNEQFF. Filled out from reference TRBV15 and TRBJ2-1, the complete variable domain reads DAMVIQNPRYQVTQFGKPVTLSCSQTLNHNVMYWYQQKSSQAPKLLFHYYDKDFNNEADTPDNFQSRRPNTSFCFLDIRSPGLGDTAMYLCATSRTSYSYNEQFFGPGTRLTVL.

This chain joins TRBV6-6 and TRBJ2-1; 12 bases are shared with TRBD2. V lost 7 bases and J lost 3; bases outside the gene matches: 4. Germline loops: CDR1 MNHNY, CDR2 SVGAGI (reference sequence). This CDR3 spans 15 amino acids. CDR3 sequence reads: CASIPLAGGYNEQFF. The CDR3 region has the DNA TGTGCCAGCATTCCACTAGCGGGAGGCTACAATGAGCAGTTCTTC.

This clone appeared a single time. The V call is TRBV13, the J call TRBJ2-5; TRBD1 or TRBD2 may be the D gene (5 bases each). Looked up from germline, CDR1 is PRHDT and CDR2 is FYEKMQ (reference sequence). CDR3 size: 14 residues. V lost 1 base and J 6 bases, leaving 12 bases between the germline ends. CDR3 sequence: CASSLVGAMQTQYF. For the CDR3, the DNA is TGTGCCAGCAGCTTAGTCGGGGCGATGCAGACCCAGTACTTC.

This clone was counted once. The genes are TRBV7-8 and TRBJ1-5; the D is unclear. CDR3 size: 14 residues. V shed 1 base and J shed 6 bases, with 10 bases lying between them. Germline CDR1 SGHVS, CDR2 FQNEAQ. DNA of the CDR3: TGTGCCAGCAGCTTAGTGGAGGGTCCTCAGCCCCAGCATTTT. Translated: CASSLVEGPQPQHF. Full variable domain (missing parts from reference TRBV7-8 and TRBJ1-5): GAGVSQSPRYKVAKRGQDVALRCDPISGHVSLFWYQQALGQGPEFLTYFQNEAQLDKSGLPSDRFFAERPEGSVSTLKIQRTQQEDSAVYLCASSLVEGPQPQHFGDGTRLSIL.

This chain links TRBV6-1 with TRBJ2-2, with D unresolved. Germline V CDR1 and CDR2: MNHNS, SASEGT. The CDR3 spans 13 residues. V lost 6 bases and J 6 bases, leaving 11 bases between the germline ends. In DNA form, the CDR3 reads TGTGCCAGCAGGGATCATAGATCCGGGGAGCTGTTTTTT. Protein product: CASRDHRSGELFF.

The CDR3 sequence is CASSSTTSTQYF. The CDR3 DNA sequence: TGTGCCAGCAGCTCCACGACTTCGACCCAGTACTTC. This chain uses TRBV7-2 with TRBJ2-5; D is uncertain. CDR1 SGHTA and CDR2 FQGNSA come from the germline V gene. The ends were cut back, 4 bases at V and 7 bases at J, with 10 bases in the middle. CDR3 length: 12 residues.

This clone appeared once. The J gene is TRBJ1-1, the V gene TRBV7-9, with D perhaps matching TRBD1 (6 bases). In germline, CDR1 is SEHNR, CDR2 FQNEAQ (reference sequence). V shed 3 bases and J shed 4 bases, with 12 bases lying between them. CDR3 length: 14 amino acids. The CDR3 loop reads CASSLNTGITEAFF. CDR3 sequence (DNA): TGTGCCAGCAGCTTGAATACAGGGATCACTGAAGCTTTCTTT.

V and J are TRBV11-2 and TRBJ2-7; no reliable D call. The CDR3 spans 15 residues. The germline gives CDR1 SGHAT, CDR2 FQNNGV. V lost 1 base to trimming and J lost 6 bases, with 16 bases between them. Written as DNA, the CDR3 is TGTGCCAGCAGCTTAGTGTCACAGATTCGAGCCGAGCAGTACTTC. Protein sequence: CASSLVSQIRAEQYF.

The chain employs TRBV11-2 and TRBJ2-2, with D hard to call. From germline, CDR1 is SGHAT and CDR2 FQNNGV. This CDR3 is built from 15 residues. V dropped 1 base and J dropped 4 bases, with 10 bases sitting between them. The CDR3, as DNA: TGTGCCAGCAGCTTAGTCGGCCTCTTCACCGGGGAGCTGTTTTTT. This codes for CASSLVGLFTGELFF.

The chain has TRBV18 and TRBJ1-1; 8 bases line up with TRBD1. The CDR3 contains 14 residues. Germline trimming cut 3 bases from V and 5 bases from J; bases unmatched to any gene: 5. The germline CDR1 and CDR2 sequences are KGHSH and LQKENI. CDR3 DNA: TGTGCCAGCTCACCGATGGACAGGGCGACTGAAGCTTTCTTT. Amino acids: CASSPMDRATEAFF.

This clone was counted only a few times. The rearrangement links TRBV18 to TRBJ2-7, with 8 bases that match TRBD1. The V segment lost 0 bases and the J segment 6 bases; nucleotides outside the gene matches: 7. The CDR3 length is 15 residues. Germline lookup yields CDR1 KGHSH and CDR2 LQKENI. CDR3 in amino acids: CASSPPTGVQAEQYF. Written as DNA, the CDR3 is TGTGCCAGCTCACCACCGACAGGGGTCCAGGCCGAGCAGTACTTC. Based on the CDR3 plus reference TRBV18 and TRBJ2-7, the full variable domain is NAGVMQNPRHLVRRRGQEARLRCSPMKGHSHVYWYRQLPEEGLKFMVYLQKENIIDESGMPKERFSAEFPKEGPSILRIQQVVRGDSAAYFCASSPPTGVQAEQYFGPGTRLTVT.

This chain links TRBV18 with TRBJ1-1; D call uncertain. Germline CDR1 KGHSH, CDR2 LQKENI. The CDR3 loop spans 12 amino acids. V lost 4 bases and J 4 bases, leaving 7 bases between the germline ends. This chain's CDR3 is CASSLGFTEAFF. DNA for the CDR3: TGTGCCAGCTCACTCGGGTTCACTGAAGCTTTCTTT.

This clone came up once. CDR3 sequence reads: CAWRNGAFSYNEQFF. The DNA for the CDR3 is TGTGCCTGGAGAAATGGGGCATTCTCCTACAATGAGCAGTTCTTC. The chain uses TRBV30 and TRBJ2-1, with D possibly being TRBD1 (5 bases). The germline CDR1 and CDR2 sequences are GTSNPN and SVGIG (reference sequence). Trimming cost V 3 bases and J 0 bases, with 12 bases left between them. The CDR3 has 15 amino acids. Filled out from reference TRBV30 and TRBJ2-1, the complete variable domain reads SQTIHQWPATLVQPVGSPLSLECTVEGTSNPNLYWYRQAAGRGLQLLFYSVGIGQISSEVPQNLSASRPQDRQFILSSKKLLLSDSGFYLCAWRNGAFSYNEQFFGPGTRLTVL.

This clone has more than one count but fewer than ten. The CDR3, as DNA: TGCGCCAGCAGCCAATCGGCTAGCGGGGTTTATACGCAGTATTTT. It encodes CASSQSASGVYTQYF. The V call is TRBV4-1, the J call TRBJ2-3; 9 bases are shared with TRBD2. CDR3 length equals 15 residues. Germline CDR1 MGHRA, CDR2 YSYEKL. V shed 2 bases, J shed 7 bases, and the junction held 7 bases outside the gene matches.